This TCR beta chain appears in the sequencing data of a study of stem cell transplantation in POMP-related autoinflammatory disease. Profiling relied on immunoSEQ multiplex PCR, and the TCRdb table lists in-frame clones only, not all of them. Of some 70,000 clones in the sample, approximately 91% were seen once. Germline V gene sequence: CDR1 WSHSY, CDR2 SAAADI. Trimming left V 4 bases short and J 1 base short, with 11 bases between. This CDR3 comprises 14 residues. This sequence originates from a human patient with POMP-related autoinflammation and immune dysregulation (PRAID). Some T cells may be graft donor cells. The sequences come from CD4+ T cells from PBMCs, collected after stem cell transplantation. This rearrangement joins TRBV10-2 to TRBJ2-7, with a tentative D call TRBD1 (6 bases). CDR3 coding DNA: TGCGCCAGCAGTGTTGACAGGCCATCCTACGAGCAGTACTTC. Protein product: CASSVDRPSYEQYF.